These T cell receptor beta chains were read from a single sample in a study of monozygotic twins with inflammatory bowel disease. TCRdb reprocessed the 5' RACE reads, keeping one entry per CDR3 protein, no DNA. The repertoire shows 88,000 or so distinct CDR3 sequences; the top ten hold approximately 7%. The sequenced sample consisted of blood. The receptors stem from a human donor with ulcerative colitis or Crohn's disease, or a healthy co-twin of an affected twin (not recorded which). CDR3s include the opening cysteine and the closing phenylalanine or tryptophan.

TRBV5-1	TRBJ2-7	CASSFTGSYEQYF
TRBV19	TRBJ1-1	CASMRYDREAFF
TRBV5-1	TRBJ1-1	CASSSGTVGFGTEAFF
TRBV2	TRBJ2-1	CASSERQGASRGQFF
TRBV7-2	TRBJ2-1	CASSKSPGQGNDEQFF
TRBV5-6	TRBJ2-1	CASSLNNEPGNEQFF
TRBV29-1	TRBJ1-1	CSVARTDEAFF
TRBV7-9	TRBJ2-7	CASSLGFYEQYF
TRBV5-1	TRBJ2-3	CASSFGQGNSDTQYF
TRBV11-2	TRBJ2-3	CASSLENQGDTQYF
TRBV4-1	TRBJ2-7	CASSQVKGAQQYF
TRBV5-1	TRBJ2-1	CASSLKGGGSSEQFF
TRBV29-1	TRBJ2-7	CSAKEYDEQYF
TRBV7-9	TRBJ1-1	CASSLDVLGVLNTEAFF
TRBV5-1	TRBJ2-6	CASSYPGQGNSGANVLTF
TRBV20-1	TRBJ1-1	CSSGEGSSTEAFF
TRBV11-2	TRBJ2-2	CASSPVPLAGAQNTGELFF
TRBV5-1	TRBJ1-1	CASSFETMNTEAFF
TRBV10-1	TRBJ2-1	CASSESSGGLNEQFF
TRBV7-6	TRBJ1-1	CASSQRFRGRTEAFF
TRBV3-1	TRBJ2-1	CASSQGLERGGNEQFF
TRBV20-1	TRBJ1-4	CSAQHRPDEKLFF